This TCR beta chain stems from a study of cytomegalovirus exposure and HLA in healthy donors (dated by TCRdb to about 2017). Describing the broader study: An earlier analysis of some 500 of the donors reported more than 250 Gb of sequence data and about 100 million unique TCR beta sequences from 150 million to 200 million T cells. Rather than drawing on any new phenotypic data, the later analysis identified candidate immune exposures from TCR beta sequences and the way those sequences occurred across donors. A separate validation cohort of roughly 110 different subjects was used in addition to the roughly 620-subject first cohort. The study profiled the T cell repertoires of 500 to 800 subjects by immunosequencing and related them to cytomegalovirus serostatus. The genetic ancestry cluster associated with self-reported Caucasian donors included 65% to 90% of the roughly 400 genotyped donors. Roughly 5 DR-DQ haplotypes were handled as single units for association and clustering, since linkage in the cohort was strong. An earlier analysis of several hundred of the donors applied high-throughput TCR beta sequencing to assess whether each TCR beta V gene segment acted as functional or pseudogenic. All discovery cohort repertoires had been generated on a single sequencing platform. A later genetic analysis used genome-wide SNP genotypes for about 55% of the 666 donors, treating that subset as a discovery cohort. To study patterns of TCR occurrence, a later analysis re-analyzed previously published TCR beta repertoires from 666 donors and added high-resolution HLA genotyping. The number of typed donors differed by locus: 629-630 for A, B, C, DRB1 and DQB1; 500 to 550 for DQA1; approximately 600 for DPA1; and around 470 for DPB1. The study combined high-throughput TCR immunosequencing, statistical association of individual TCRs with disease status, and machine learning to predict cytomegalovirus infection status. Donor age, sex, ethnicity and CMV serostatus were compiled together with the repertoire data. Class I and class II HLA loci were covered by the typing at four-digit resolution. Among about 400 genotyped donors of the cohort, an average of around 250,000 unique TCR beta nucleotide sequences was sequenced per donor, of which roughly 18% were non-productive. The study aimed to test whether signatures of past pathogen exposure could be identified by cataloging public T cell receptors. An early release covering some 640 HLA-typed donors comprised about 320 gigabases of sequencing data and tens of millions of unique TCR sequences.

Notes on this clone: The target of this receptor is not known. No base-level quality is on record; no much larger clone is a single base apart.

Library preparation employed the immunoSEQ multiplex PCR assay. The multiplex PCR relied on a mix of 60 forward primers for TCR Vbeta segments and 13 reverse primers for TCR Jbeta segments. The CDR3 region of rearranged TCR beta genes was amplified from genomic DNA with a multiplex PCR assay. The amplified TCR beta libraries were sequenced on the Illumina HiSeq System as 87-base-pair reads. In the paper's pipeline: A later analysis tallied around 80 million unique TCR beta chains across the roughly 610 repertoires, and some 12 million of those chains were shared by two or more donors. To remove PCR and sequencing errors, raw reads were error-corrected and collapsed into unique sequences using a nearest-neighbor algorithm that merged closely related sequences. CDR3 sequences were aligned to IMGT reference sequences to assign V, D and J gene segments. For a sequence to be retained, at least a six-nucleotide match to both a V gene segment and a J gene segment was required. Rearrangements were called productive when the CDR3 lacked stop codons and stayed in frame with V and J; all others were non-productive. CDR3 was defined according to IMGT convention as the region running from the second conserved V-encoded cysteine to the conserved J-encoded phenylalanine. The earlier analysis of a few hundred of the donors excluded sequences that lacked an unambiguous match to a single V gene segment. An earlier analysis of 587 of the donors called V segments functional above 56.7% productive rearrangements and segregating when the between-donor standard deviation exceeded 5%. A statistical classification framework was built to diagnose cytomegalovirus status from the catalog of TCR beta chain sequences. V and J gene assignment, in a later analysis, came from comparing TCR nucleotide sequences with IMGT/GENE-DB human TR gene sequences. In a later analysis, CDR3 sequences and most-parsimonious VDJ recombination scenarios were assigned using the TCRdist pipeline. In a later analysis, each TCR beta chain was defined by its CDR3 amino acid sequence together with its V-gene family, and reads lacking a unique V-gene family were excluded. To address suspected cross-contamination and a sequencing artifact, a later analysis removed 592 highly shared, low-generation-probability nucleotide sequences. In a later analysis, a clonal expansion index was calculated for each public chain from normalized within-repertoire ranks of inferred template counts. In a later analysis, generation probabilities were computed using a VDJ recombination model fitted to out-of-frame rearrangements, and the results were checked against IGoR. A later analysis scored TCR-TCR, TCR-HLA and TCR-CMV co-occurrence with hypergeometric tests, applying a repertoire-size bias correction to TCR pairs. To estimate false discovery rates, a later analysis permuted the HLA or CMV assignments 20 times. In a later analysis, co-occurring TCRs were grouped with DBSCAN, and TCRdist sequence similarity was added when clustering was performed within HLA-allele-positive subsets. For co-occurrence clustering, repertoires with fewer than 30,000 or more than 120,000 public chains were excluded, along with five repertoires with anomalous nucleotide sharing. TCRdb took this table from immuneACCESS and kept in-frame rearrangements with V and J called. Such tables lack part of the clones; where checked against another copy, unresolved V genes explain under half of the gap, and the rest is unexplained. The D gene and trimming were derived from the DNA, and the V and J assignments and clone size from that table. The sample table contains approximately 130,000 clones; only one count was recorded for under 90% of them. The ten most abundant clones make up approximately 4% of the sample.

In total, more than 500 healthy bone marrow donors made up the cohort. At the time of sampling, every cohort member was nominally healthy, though immune exposures that went unrecorded were likely present. The donor was CMV seronegative and belonged to the group of around 350 seronegative cohort members. A peripheral blood sample was provided by each donor, and peripheral blood mononuclear cells were used for TCR beta sequencing. Genomic DNA was extracted from the blood cell samples with the Qiagen DNeasy Blood Extraction Kit. The study at large found these results: A few of the identified cytomegalovirus-associated TCR beta chains were confirmed in vitro to be specific for cytomegalovirus antigens. Some IMGT-functional V segments, including TRBV6-2 and TRBV6-3, could not be told apart with the 87-base-pair reads, so those segments were excluded. Sequencing depth was assumed to be roughly uniform across donors in the presence/absence analyses, though that assumption may not hold. The study gave a list of 150 to 200 TCR beta chains associated with cytomegalovirus. The only immune exposure information available for the cohort was CMV serostatus. The cohort was sequenced for TCR beta chains only, and without alpha or paired-chain data the features that could be detected were limited. Strong co-occurrence of HLA alleles, especially DR and DQ, made assigning TCR associations to individual alleles difficult. In an earlier analysis of 587 of the donors, most TCR beta V segments appeared in productive rearrangements about 87% or about 30% of the time, broadly matching IMGT annotations. Because counts were too low, about 18 rarely observed V segments, including chromosome 9 orphons, were excluded from the earlier analysis of a few hundred of the donors. In a later genetic analysis, a missense DCLRE1C variant was associated with V-gene and J-gene trimming of TCR beta chains, and the association was replicated in an independent cohort. A further reported finding was that TCR beta sequences accurately predicted the HLA-A and HLA-B alleles for most subjects in the first cohort. A cluster of highly shared sequence variants was judged likely to be a technical artifact of the sequencing pipeline. According to a later analysis, parvovirus B19, influenza, CMV and Epstein-Barr virus appeared linked to several top co-occurrence clusters. Cytomegalovirus status was reported to be diagnosed by the classifier with high specificity and sensitivity in both the original and validation cohorts. A later analysis found that HLA-associated TCR beta chains were more clonally expanded and had lower generation probabilities than equally common non-associated chains. Most TCR sequences were seen in very few donors, while some public TCRs were found in many individuals. According to a later analysis, TCR association rates differed among HLA loci, with DRB1 alleles showing the most associated TCRs and HLA-C alleles showing the fewest. The authors suggested that the approach could potentially be generalized to other disease states and immunological phenotypes. HLA typing was unavailable for some donors at each locus, so association tests used only the typed subset. In a later analysis, some 18,000 TCR beta sequences were associated with specific HLA alleles at a false discovery rate of 0.05. Correlated functional status among segregating V segments might be attributable to linkage disequilibrium, but an unknown experimental factor could not be ruled out. Compared with the roughly 710-donor mean, donors in an Asian-associated ancestry cluster had fewer N-insertions in productive TCRs, according to a later genetic analysis. A later analysis found that most CMV-associated TCR beta chains appeared HLA-restricted, with HLA associations seemingly driven largely by CMV exposure.

Taken from the germline V gene (reference sequence), the CDR1 and CDR2 loops are LNHDA and SQIVND. Deletion took 2 bases off V and 8 bases off J, with a span of 9 bases between the germline ends. The CDR3 has 12 amino acids, counting the end cysteine and phenylalanine. Just the 36-base CDR3 DNA is kept, in frame starting at base 1. The sequence is built from TRBV19 and TRBJ1-1, with the D gene too uncertain to name. Sequencing was done on a sample of PBMCs. The sequence came from a woman between 40 and 50 years old in good health and CMV-seronegative. The CDR3 in this case is CASSIFGREAFF. The DNA sequence is as follows: TGTGCCAGTAGTATATTTGGCAGGGAAGCTTTCTTT.